The present entry profiles one T cell receptor (beta chain) with its context. Its antigen is not identified. This sample was taken from a study of blood T cells in healthy people across ages. A second PCR of 7 to 11 cycles used a sample-barcoded 5' primer and a J-beta primer mix. MiXCR was run by TCRdb on the 5' RACE reads, yielding one entry per CDR3 protein. The data contain about 780,000 distinct CDR3 sequences, roughly 46% of them singletons. CDR1 SGHRS and CDR2 YFSETQ come from the germline V gene. Unmatched junction bases numbered 9, after V lost 7 bases and J lost 2 bases. The CDR3 covers 15 residues. Study-wide results and caveats: Donor CMV status, an unknown factor, possibly confounded changes in expanded clonotypes.

The origin of this receptor is a man older than 75 in good health. The chain joins TRBV5-1 to TRBJ2-5, with 9 bases aligning to TRBD1. Input material: blood. The CDR3 sequence is CASGATGTGQETQYF. Written as DNA, the CDR3 is TGCGCCAGCGGCGCGACCGGGACAGGGCAAGAGACCCAGTACTTC.